The clone carrying this TCR beta chain was observed a few times. These data come from a study of identical twins. TCRdb re-called the 5' RACE reads with MiXCR, one entry per CDR3 protein. The table shows about 280,000 distinct CDR3 sequences, with about 8% occurring only once. Germline V gives CDR1 MDHEN, CDR2 SYDVKM. V was shortened by 2 bases and J by 6 bases, with 14 bases between the two germline ends. This CDR3 region has 14 residues. The same sample was also used in a study of yellow fever vaccine responses in identical twins.

J is TRBJ2-7 and V is TRBV28, with D perhaps matching TRBD2 (6 bases). The specimen sequenced was memory (CD45RO+) T cells sorted from blood. This TCR was sampled from a woman between 18 and 30 years old in good health. The CDR3 DNA sequence: TGTGCCAGCAGTTTACTGCGGGACTTCTCCGAGCAGTACTTC. This translates into CASSLLRDFSEQYF.